The sequence of this T cell receptor (beta chain) was determined in a study of lymphopenia after photon versus proton radiotherapy. Sequencing used immunoSEQ multiplex PCR; TCRdb keeps in-frame clones, though not all of them. The sample lists approximately 71,000 clones, roughly 90% occurring once. The germline V gene encodes CDR1 KGHSH and CDR2 LQKENI. J was trimmed by 5 bases and V by 6 bases; bases with no gene match: 8. This CDR3 has 15 amino acids. The chain employs TRBV18 and TRBJ1-5; 9 bases align to TRBD1. Sequenced here: peripheral blood, sampled from a patient treated with photon-based radiotherapy. This TCR came from a woman in her seventies with pancreatic cancer. The CDR3 loop reads CASSMGQGSHQPQHF. The CDR3 bases are TGTGCCAGCTCTATGGGACAGGGAAGCCATCAGCCCCAGCATTTT.